The rows below give T cell receptor beta chains drawn from one sample of a study of cytomegalovirus exposure and HLA in healthy donors. Only in-frame clones appear in the TCRdb table, and some are missing; sequencing was by immunoSEQ multiplex PCR. This table holds under 150,000 clones, around three quarters found once. Sequencing was done on a sample of PBMCs. These receptors came from a man younger than 40 in good health and CMV-seronegative. Both conserved end residues are trimmed from each CDR3. Not every row has a clone size; where given, it reads once, few, many or a size class.

v_gene: TRBV7-2; abundance: NA; CDR3aa: ASSLDGGRADTQY
v_gene: TRBV5-1; abundance: NA; CDR3aa: ASSSDRGASGANVLT
v_gene: TRBV10-3; abundance: NA; CDR3aa: AISAGTSGNLRYTGELF
v_gene: TRBV30; abundance: NA; CDR3aa: AWSGLTGYGYP
v_gene: TRBV28; abundance: NA; CDR3aa: ASNKGVFSGANVLT
v_gene: TRBV30; abundance: NA; CDR3aa: AWSPSVGLTYEQY
v_gene: TRBV7-2; abundance: NA; CDR3aa: ASSLSSYRLEGETQY
v_gene: TRBV4-3; abundance: NA; CDR3aa: ASSQYPRTSESTDTQY
v_gene: TRBV11-3; abundance: NA; CDR3aa: ASSRVSGRVGTGELF
v_gene: TRBV28; abundance: NA; CDR3aa: ASSKRQGANYGYT
v_gene: TRBV10-3; abundance: NA; CDR3aa: AISEVRANYGYT
v_gene: TRBV9; abundance: NA; CDR3aa: ASSTAQTGDRASSGYT
v_gene: TRBV28; abundance: NA; CDR3aa: ASRWRGLTYNEQF
v_gene: TRBV19; abundance: NA; CDR3aa: ASSMLQFSGNTIY
v_gene: TRBV10-3; abundance: NA; CDR3aa: AISTNRVDGNTIY
v_gene: TRBV28; abundance: few; CDR3aa: ASRTGFNEKLF
v_gene: TRBV7-9; abundance: NA; CDR3aa: ASSPGTSGAYNEQF
v_gene: TRBV5-1; abundance: once; CDR3aa: ASSLTDPWNTGELF
v_gene: TRBV29-1; abundance: NA; CDR3aa: SVEDPGGRTDTQY
v_gene: TRBV5-1; abundance: NA; CDR3aa: ASSSTTGGGETQY
v_gene: TRBV28; abundance: NA; CDR3aa: ASTKFRGTQY
v_gene: TRBV11-2; abundance: once; CDR3aa: ASSLGQGGEKLF
v_gene: TRBV27; abundance: NA; CDR3aa: ASSLGTDPSNQPQH
v_gene: TRBV4-1; abundance: once; CDR3aa: ASSLGLGTGELF
v_gene: TRBV27; abundance: NA; CDR3aa: ASSFQQGYEQY
v_gene: TRBV6-1; abundance: NA; CDR3aa: ASSQGGLPSEQY
v_gene: TRBV19; abundance: NA; CDR3aa: ASSPRVAGGLGYT
v_gene: TRBV6-5; abundance: NA; CDR3aa: ASSYDRVGTEAF
v_gene: TRBV5-1; abundance: once; CDR3aa: ASSIGTAYEQY
v_gene: TRBV4-1; abundance: NA; CDR3aa: ASSQDLGRPPGEQY
v_gene: TRBV9; abundance: NA; CDR3aa: ASSVETAGNTIY
v_gene: TRBV9; abundance: NA; CDR3aa: ASSVGLRSGNTIY
v_gene: TRBV7-2; abundance: NA; CDR3aa: ASSLGRGVVGELF
v_gene: TRBV18; abundance: NA; CDR3aa: ASEGAETETQY
v_gene: TRBV4-1; abundance: once; CDR3aa: ASSQDRDNEQF
v_gene: TRBV14; abundance: NA; CDR3aa: ASSQVLAGNYEQY
v_gene: TRBV27; abundance: few; CDR3aa: ASSLPETSRY
v_gene: TRBV15; abundance: NA; CDR3aa: ATSALASSSYNEQF
v_gene: TRBV9; abundance: NA; CDR3aa: ASSVSSGSDEQY
v_gene: TRBV12-5; abundance: NA; CDR3aa: ASDLPGANYGYT
v_gene: TRBV25-1; abundance: once; CDR3aa: ASSWGDQVYREQY
v_gene: TRBV15; abundance: NA; CDR3aa: ATSSGTSGEYNEQF
v_gene: TRBV28; abundance: NA; CDR3aa: ASKGLWSSYNEQF
v_gene: TRBV4-1; abundance: NA; CDR3aa: ASSQGRGQRNQPQH
v_gene: TRBV27; abundance: NA; CDR3aa: ASSFSGLAGIYEQY
v_gene: TRBV19; abundance: NA; CDR3aa: ASRPAAGNSNQPQH
v_gene: TRBV5-1; abundance: NA; CDR3aa: ASSLDREQETQY
v_gene: TRBV7-9; abundance: few; CDR3aa: ASSPRSEINTEAF
v_gene: TRBV7-9; abundance: NA; CDR3aa: ASSLSGHYEQY
v_gene: TRBV29-1; abundance: NA; CDR3aa: SARGRSYNEQF
v_gene: TRBV13; abundance: NA; CDR3aa: ASSRVSTDTQY
v_gene: TRBV9; abundance: NA; CDR3aa: ASSALPVPGVAYNEQF
v_gene: TRBV5-4; abundance: NA; CDR3aa: ASSLTSGQYEQY
v_gene: TRBV5-8; abundance: NA; CDR3aa: ASSPGHFSGANVLT
v_gene: TRBV18; abundance: once; CDR3aa: ASSPRASLGPGELF
v_gene: TRBV29-1; abundance: NA; CDR3aa: SVEDERAGQY
v_gene: TRBV9; abundance: NA; CDR3aa: ASSVGLAGSDTQY
v_gene: TRBV11-2; abundance: NA; CDR3aa: ASSLTPGQALNTDTQY
v_gene: TRBV5-1; abundance: NA; CDR3aa: ASSLGQGHGYT
v_gene: TRBV7-6; abundance: NA; CDR3aa: ASSLAAVARGGPTDTQY